This T cell receptor beta chain was recovered during a study of blood T cell repertoires in COVID-19. Measured with immunoSEQ multiplex PCR; TCRdb has only the in-frame clones, and not every one. Among roughly 420,000 clones listed, 70% to 90% were seen once. From germline, CDR1 is ENHRY and CDR2 SYGVKD. This CDR3 is built from 14 residues. V lost 8 bases and J lost 4, with 18 bases in between. This clonotype was sampled from a woman aged 30 to 39 with acute COVID-19. The chain recombines TRBV10-3 with TRBJ2-7; TRBD1 might be the D (6 bases). Sequenced input: PBMCs or T cells enriched from blood (not recorded which). CDR3 bases: TGTGCCATCCGACAGGTCGAGCTGGCGTACGAGCAGTACTTC. This encodes CAIRQVELAYEQYF.